The 32 T cell receptor beta chains below all came from one sample that was sequenced in a study of T-cell reconstitution after alpha-beta-depleted transplantation in children. Unique molecular identifiers tagged the TCRbeta library. From the PCR reads, TCRdb called clonotypes with MiXCR, one entry per CDR3 protein. The sample has around 360,000 distinct CDR3 sequences, approximately 10% seen once. Sequences were derived from PBMCs from the stem cell graft donor, sampled from the stem cell graft. All receptors derive from a human donor who donated a stem cell graft to a child with acute lymphoblastic leukemia.

This clonotype was counted at least ten times. This sequence joins TRBV12-3 or TRBV12-4 and TRBJ2-1, with D uncertain. Deletions cut 6 bases from V and 6 bases from J, with 15 bases between. The CDR3 loop spans 14 amino acids. DNA for the CDR3: TGTGCCAGCAGCCAGTTTAAAGGTGGCAATGAGCAGTTCTTC. This sequence encodes CASSQFKGGNEQFF.

The chain links TRBV5-1 to TRBJ2-3, with D possibly being TRBD1 (6 bases). Germline V lookup: CDR1 SGHRS, CDR2 YFSETQ. CDR3 length: 16 amino acids. The V end lost 4 bases, the J end lost 4 bases, and 19 bases lay between the germline ends. In DNA, the CDR3 is TGCGCCAGCAGCGCGAAACAGGGATTTGAATCAGATACGCAGTATTTT. This translates into CASSAKQGFESDTQYF.

This chain uses TRBV15 with TRBJ2-2, with D perhaps matching TRBD1 (5 bases). V was pared by 0 bases and J by 6 bases, with 14 bases between. The CDR3 has 16 amino acids. Germline V gene lookup returns CDR1 LNHNV and CDR2 YYDKDF (reference sequence). The DNA for the CDR3 is TGTGCCACCAGCAGAGAGGTGTCCAGGGCAGCCGGGGAGCTGTTTTTT. Its protein product is CATSREVSRAAGELFF.

V is TRBV28 and J is TRBJ1-2; D gene unclear. With 6 bases removed from V and 7 bases from J, the gap between germline ends came to 15 bases. This CDR3 comprises 13 residues. CDR1 and CDR2 (germline): MDHEN, SYDVKM. CDR3 residues: CASRKDGSGGYTF. The DNA of the CDR3 is TGTGCCAGCAGGAAGGACGGTTCCGGTGGCTACACCTTC.

There are many counts of this clonotype. The chain joins TRBV5-1 to TRBJ2-7, with a possible D match to TRBD1 (6 bases). Germline V CDR1 and CDR2: SGHRS, YFSETQ. The CDR3 covers 13 residues. Trimming stripped 4 bases from V and 3 bases from J, with 11 bases between. The CDR3 is CASSPGTIYEQYF. CDR3 DNA sequence: TGCGCCAGCAGCCCCGGGACAATCTACGAGCAGTACTTC.

The chain joins TRBV4-2 to TRBJ2-1; a weak D match, TRBD2 (6 bases). Germline CDR1 reads LGHNA; CDR2 reads YNFKEQ. This CDR3 has 15 amino acids. Trimming took off 9 bases at V and 0 bases at J, with 15 bases between the two ends. The CDR3 spells CARGPGVSSYNEQFF. In DNA, the CDR3 is TGTGCCAGGGGCCCGGGGGTCAGCTCCTACAATGAGCAGTTCTTC.

This clonotype was seen only a few times. The rearrangement links TRBV4-1 to TRBJ2-7; 8 nucleotides line up with TRBD1. Germline V lookup: CDR1 MGHRA, CDR2 YSYEKL. The CDR3 loop spans 13 amino acids. Germline trimming cut 9 bases from V and 1 base from J; bases unmatched to any gene: 5. The DNA of the CDR3 is TGCGCCAGTCGACAGGGGCCATCCTACGAGCAGTACTTC. Encoded protein: CASRQGPSYEQYF.

This clonotype has a handful of counts. This chain connects TRBV5-1 to TRBJ1-3, with 7 positions matching TRBD1. V shed 3 bases and J 2 bases; nucleotides not matched to a gene: 5. Germline V gene lookup returns CDR1 SGHRS and CDR2 YFSETQ. The CDR3 is made up of 15 amino acids. The CDR3 sequence: CASSSRQGPGNTIYF. The CDR3 DNA follows: TGCGCCAGCAGCTCTCGACAGGGCCCTGGAAACACCATATATTTT.

This clonotype was seen many times. The V gene is TRBV20-1, the J gene TRBJ1-5; a possible D gene is TRBD1 (5 bases). Germline V CDR1 and CDR2: DFQATT, SNEGSKA (reference sequence). Trimming removed 5 bases from V and 1 base from J, with 15 bases in between. This CDR3 contains 15 residues. CDR3 in amino acids: CSAGDQAGSNQPQHF. DNA for the CDR3: TGCAGTGCTGGGGACCAGGCGGGGAGCAATCAGCCCCAGCATTTT.

CDR3 protein: CASSQDQNPRPGELFF. The DNA of the CDR3 is TGCGCCAGCAGCCAAGATCAGAATCCTCGCCCCGGGGAGCTGTTTTTT. The chain combines TRBV4-3 with TRBJ2-2; no firm D call. V was trimmed by 0 bases and J by 6 bases, leaving 14 bases between them. Germline V CDR1 and CDR2: LGHNA, YSLEER. The CDR3 has 16 residues.

This clonotype was seen a few times. This chain connects TRBV3-1 to TRBJ2-1; D is undetermined. Germline loops: CDR1 LGHDT, CDR2 YNNKEL (reference sequence). V lost 3 bases, J lost 7 bases, and 16 bases lay in between. The CDR3 runs to 15 residues. The CDR3: CASSHGMTPTNEQFF. For the CDR3, the DNA is TGTGCCAGCAGCCATGGAATGACTCCAACGAATGAGCAGTTCTTC.

This clonotype was seen a handful of times. The chain is built from TRBV6-1 and TRBJ2-7; D not resolved. Trimming cost V 2 bases and J 3 bases, with 8 bases left between them. This CDR3 contains 13 residues. The germline V gene has CDR1 MNHNS and CDR2 SASEGT. The CDR3 DNA sequence: TGTGCCAGCAGTGAACTAGTCTTCTACGAGCAGTACTTC. Protein product: CASSELVFYEQYF.

V is TRBV5-1 and J is TRBJ1-2; D gene uncertain. The ends were cut back, 0 bases at V and 7 bases at J, with 7 bases in the middle. Germline assignment: CDR1 SGHRS and CDR2 YFSETQ. The CDR3 is 12 amino acids. The chain's CDR3 is CASSLGYRGYTF. The CDR3 DNA is TGCGCCAGCAGCTTGGGCTATCGTGGCTACACCTTC.

This clonotype was recorded at least ten times. The gene calls are TRBV6-1 and TRBJ2-1, with D maybe TRBD1 (5 bases). The ends were cut back, 7 bases at V and 7 bases at J, with 17 bases in the middle. Germline V CDR1 and CDR2: MNHNS, SASEGT. This CDR3 spans 14 amino acids. In DNA form, the CDR3 reads TGTGCCAGCACTCATGGGGCAGGCGGTAATGAGCAGTTCTTC. Protein sequence: CASTHGAGGNEQFF.

This clonotype was detected only a few times. V and J are TRBV9 and TRBJ2-6; perhaps D is TRBD1 or TRBD2 (5 bases each). CDR3 length: 18 amino acids. V lost 3 bases and J lost 0, with 16 bases in between. The germline CDR1 and CDR2 sequences are SGDLS and YYNGEE. The CDR3 region is CASSGNRDRFSGANVLTF. In nucleotides, the CDR3 is TGTGCCAGCAGCGGAAACCGGGACCGATTCTCTGGGGCCAACGTCCTGACTTTC.

This clonotype was counted at least ten times. The V and J genes are TRBV28 and TRBJ2-5, with D perhaps assigned TRBD1 or TRBD2 (5 bases each). This CDR3 region has 16 residues. Germline V gene data show CDR1 as MDHEN and CDR2 as SYDVKM. The V gene lost 6 bases and the J gene lost 2 bases, with 19 bases spanning the gap. The CDR3 DNA is TGTGCCAGCAGCGCTTGGTTGGGGGTCCGTCAAGAGACCCAGTACTTC. It codes for CASSAWLGVRQETQYF.

This clonotype was seen a few times. V and J are TRBV12-3 or TRBV12-4 and TRBJ2-7; TRBD2 matches 8 bases. This CDR3 is built from 14 residues. J lost 6 bases, V lost 0 bases, and 4 bases had no gene match. The CDR3 sequence: CASSLAGLEAEQYF. The CDR3 DNA reads TGTGCCAGCAGTTTAGCGGGACTAGAGGCCGAGCAGTACTTC.

This clonotype was counted between two and nine times. This rearrangement joins TRBV21-1 to TRBJ2-5; TRBD2, the D gene given by the table, was not confirmed from the DNA. TRBV21-1 is shown as a pseudogene. The CDR3 loop spans 20 amino acids. In DNA, the CDR3 is TGTGCCAGCAGCAAAGTAATCGCGGGAGGGCCGGGGGGAGGCAGAGAGACCCAGTACTTC. Its protein is CASSKVIAGGPGGGRETQYF.

The rearrangement uses TRBV27 and TRBJ2-7, with 7 bases that match TRBD1. CDR1 and CDR2 (germline): MNHEY, SMNVEV (reference sequence). The CDR3 sequence is 14 residues long. V lost 8 bases and J lost 2; bases outside the gene matches: 9. The CDR3 region is CASSSGGQAYEQYF. CDR3 DNA sequence: TGTGCCAGCTCTTCGGGCGGACAGGCCTACGAGCAGTACTTC.

This clonotype was found a few times. J is TRBJ2-1 and V is TRBV7-3, with D uncertain. Trimming took 5 bases from V and 4 from J, leaving 9 bases between them. The CDR3 runs 13 residues. Germline V gene data show CDR1 as SGHTA and CDR2 as FQGTGA. DNA of the CDR3: TGTGCCAGCAGCACGGCGATTTACAATGAGCAGTTCTTC. Its translation: CASSTAIYNEQFF.

The rearrangement uses TRBV5-8 and TRBJ2-1; 7 bases fit TRBD1. V shed 4 bases, J shed 0 bases, and the junction held 4 bases outside the gene matches. CDR3 size: 15 residues. Per the germline V gene, CDR1 is SGHTS and CDR2 is YDEGEE. This CDR3 is CASSGNRGSYNEQFF. The DNA for the CDR3 is TGTGCCAGCAGCGGTAACAGGGGCTCCTACAATGAGCAGTTCTTC.

The chain combines TRBV5-1 with TRBJ2-5, with TRBD1 matching over 9 bases. Looked up from germline, CDR1 is SGHRS and CDR2 is YFSETQ. CDR3 length: 17 residues. V lost 0 bases, J lost 2 bases, and 8 bases stayed unmatched. CDR3 nucleotide sequence: TGCGCCAGCAGCTTGGGGTCGGGGGACAGGGCACAAGAGACCCAGTACTTC. Protein sequence: CASSLGSGDRAQETQYF.

This clonotype was observed a handful of times. The V and J genes are TRBV10-3 and TRBJ2-1; D unclear. The CDR3 sequence is 15 residues long. Germline assignment: CDR1 ENHRY and CDR2 SYGVKD. Trimming removed 3 bases from V and 0 bases from J, with 9 bases in between. The CDR3 nucleotides read TGTGCCATCAGTGACGTCCCGAGCTCCTACAATGAGCAGTTCTTC. It specifies CAISDVPSSYNEQFF.

The gene calls are TRBV20-1 and TRBJ2-7; D is unclear. Germline assignment: CDR1 DFQATT and CDR2 SNEGSKA (reference sequence). The CDR3 extends over 14 amino acids. V lost 3 bases and J lost 3, with 15 bases in between. The CDR3 region has the DNA TGCAGTGCTAGGGCCAGTTCTTCCCACTACGAGCAGTACTTC. Residues: CSARASSSHYEQYF.

V usage is TRBV7-9 and J usage is TRBJ1-5, with D maybe TRBD1 (5 bases). V was shortened by 5 bases and J by 1 base, with 15 bases between the two germline ends. Germline values: CDR1 SEHNR, CDR2 FQNEAQ (reference sequence). This CDR3 has 16 amino acids. As DNA, the CDR3 is TGTGCCAGCAGCCCTTCCCCGGGGGTAAGCAATCAGCCCCAGCATTTT. Protein: CASSPSPGVSNQPQHF. The complete variable domain, with remaining parts taken from reference TRBV7-9 and TRBJ1-5, reads DTGVSQNPRHKITKRGQNVTFRCDPISEHNRLYWYRQTLGQGPEFLTYFQNEAQLEKSRLLSDRFSAERPKGSFSTLEIQRTEQGDSAMYLCASSPSPGVSNQPQHFGDGTRLSIL.

The CDR3 sequence: CSASLTRQVYEQYF. The CDR3 nucleotides read TGCAGTGCTAGCCTAACCAGGCAGGTCTACGAGCAGTACTTC. This chain links TRBV20-1 with TRBJ2-7; D gene unclear. CDR1 DFQATT and CDR2 SNEGSKA come from the germline V gene (reference sequence). The CDR3 length is 14 residues. The ends were cut back, 3 bases at V and 3 bases at J, with 15 bases in the middle.

This rearrangement joins TRBV20-1 to TRBJ2-7; perhaps D is TRBD1 or TRBD2 (5 bases each). Germline loops: CDR1 DFQATT, CDR2 SNEGSKA (reference sequence). The V gene lost 0 bases and the J gene lost 0 bases, with 9 bases spanning the gap. The length of the CDR3 is 14 residues. DNA for the CDR3: TGCAGTGCTAGAGAGTGGGGGAACTCCTACGAGCAGTACTTC. This gives the protein CSAREWGNSYEQYF.

The chain combines TRBV27 with TRBJ2-7; 7 bases line up with TRBD1. Trimming cost V 4 bases and J 2 bases; bases outside gene matches: 5. This CDR3 is built from 14 residues. Germline CDR1 and CDR2: MNHEY and SMNVEV (reference sequence). CDR3 protein: CASSWTGTAYEQYF. The CDR3 DNA reads TGTGCCAGCAGTTGGACAGGAACAGCCTACGAGCAGTACTTC.

There are a few counts of this clonotype. The CDR3 is CASTSGQLSSYNEQFF. Here the CDR3 DNA reads TGTGCCAGCACCTCTGGACAGTTGAGCTCCTACAATGAGCAGTTCTTC. The chain couples TRBV19 to TRBJ2-1; perhaps TRBD1 as D (6 bases). The CDR3 length is 16 residues. V lost 9 bases, J lost 0 bases, and 18 bases lay in between. Looked up from germline, CDR1 is LNHDA and CDR2 is SQIVND (reference sequence).

The rearrangement uses TRBV6-2 or TRBV6-3 and TRBJ1-3; a weak D match, TRBD1 (6 bases). V was trimmed by 2 bases and J by 7 bases, leaving 12 bases between them. Germline CDR1 MNHEY, CDR2 SVGEGT. The CDR3 covers 14 residues. The CDR3 is CASSYRDTINTIYF. CDR3 DNA: TGTGCCAGCAGTTACCGGGACACGATCAACACCATATATTTT.

The V gene is TRBV4-1, the J gene TRBJ2-1; 10 bases are a match to TRBD2. This CDR3 has 17 amino acids. Germline V gives CDR1 MGHRA, CDR2 YSYEKL. Losses at the gene ends were 0 bases for V and 6 bases for J; bases not matched to a gene: 8. This CDR3 reads CASSQDGLAGASNEQFF. The CDR3 bases are TGCGCCAGCAGCCAAGATGGGCTAGCGGGAGCCTCCAATGAGCAGTTCTTC.

A few counts support this clonotype. The chain couples TRBV12-3 or TRBV12-4 to TRBJ2-5; D is unresolved. The CDR3 has 14 amino acids. The germline V and J ends were trimmed by 3 bases and 2 bases, with 10 bases remaining between them. The CDR3: CASSFPLDQETQYF. The CDR3 DNA sequence: TGTGCCAGCAGTTTTCCCCTAGATCAAGAGACCCAGTACTTC.